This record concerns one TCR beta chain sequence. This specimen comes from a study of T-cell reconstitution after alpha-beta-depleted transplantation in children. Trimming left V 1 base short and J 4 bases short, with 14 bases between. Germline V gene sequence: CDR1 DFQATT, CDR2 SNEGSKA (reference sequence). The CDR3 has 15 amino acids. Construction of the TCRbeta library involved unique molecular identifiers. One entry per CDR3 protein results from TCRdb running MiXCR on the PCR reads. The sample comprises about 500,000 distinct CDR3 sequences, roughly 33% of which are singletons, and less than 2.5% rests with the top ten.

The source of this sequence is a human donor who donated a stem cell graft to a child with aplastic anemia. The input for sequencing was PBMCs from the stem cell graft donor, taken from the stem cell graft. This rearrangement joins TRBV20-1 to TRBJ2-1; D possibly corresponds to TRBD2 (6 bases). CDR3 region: CSARAHGGKYNEQFF. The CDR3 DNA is TGCAGTGCTAGAGCCCATGGCGGGAAATACAATGAGCAGTTCTTC.